The 31 T cell receptor beta chains below all came from one sample that was sequenced in a study of blood T cell repertoires in COVID-19. Profiling relied on immunoSEQ multiplex PCR, and the TCRdb table lists in-frame clones only, not all of them. The data hold approximately 190,000 clones, with approximately 80% observed a single time. The material sequenced was peripheral blood. The receptors derive from a human donor in a cohort sampled during active COVID-19.

The V and J genes are TRBV19 and TRBJ1-5; 8 bases are a match to TRBD1. The V gene's germline CDR1 is LNHDA and CDR2 SQIVND (reference sequence). This CDR3 is 14 amino acids long. Trimming removed 5 bases from V and 9 bases from J; junction bases left unmatched: 9. CDR3 amino acids: CASSDRGRQLPQHF. CDR3 bases: TGTGCCAGTAGTGACAGGGGCCGTCAGCTGCCCCAGCATTTT.

The CDR3 here is CASSLMGTGGDPFMNTEAFF. The CDR3 region has the DNA TGTGCCAGCAGCTTAATGGGGACAGGGGGCGATCCCTTCATGAACACTGAAGCTTTCTTT. The V call is TRBV7-8, the J call TRBJ1-1; TRBD1 aligns across 12 bases. The germline V gene has CDR1 SGHVS and CDR2 FQNEAQ. There are 20 residues in the CDR3. With V trimmed by 2 bases and J by 0 bases, 13 bases remained unmatched.

The chain uses TRBV2 and TRBJ2-3, with a tentative D call TRBD1 (5 bases). Trimming stripped 4 bases from V and 9 bases from J, with 8 bases between. CDR3 length: 11 residues. Germline V gene data show CDR1 as SNHLY and CDR2 as FYNNEI. For the CDR3, the DNA is TGTGCCAGCAGTGGTTGGGGCACGCAGTATTTT. The encoded protein is CASSGWGTQYF.

In this sample, this clone turned up once. J is TRBJ1-2 and V is TRBV28; no definite D call. The CDR3 has 14 residues. V was trimmed by 3 bases and J by 0 bases, leaving 8 bases between them. The germline gives CDR1 MDHEN, CDR2 SYDVKM. The CDR3 region is CASSFSVPNYGYTF. The CDR3 DNA reads as TGTGCCAGCAGTTTCTCGGTGCCTAACTATGGCTACACCTTC.

The chain joins TRBV7-8 to TRBJ2-7; 10 nucleotides match TRBD2. CDR3 length equals 14 residues. V dropped 4 bases and J dropped 3; count of bases not matched to a gene: 3. The germline CDR1 and CDR2 sequences are SGHVS and FQNEAQ. DNA of the CDR3: TGTGCCAGCAGCTCCCCTAGCGGGAGCTACGAGCAGTACTTC. Its translation is CASSSPSGSYEQYF. Using reference TRBV7-8 and TRBJ2-7 for the parts outside the CDR3, the full variable domain is GAGVSQSPRYKVAKRGQDVALRCDPISGHVSLFWYQQALGQGPEFLTYFQNEAQLDKSGLPSDRFFAERPEGSVSTLKIQRTQQEDSAVYLCASSSPSGSYEQYFGPGTRLTVT.

Here the CDR3 DNA reads TGTGCCAGCAGTCGGGGAGCCTACAATGAGCAGTTCTTC. Translation gives CASSRGAYNEQFF. The chain employs TRBV6-5 and TRBJ2-1; maybe TRBD2 (5 bases). This CDR3 contains 13 residues. From germline, CDR1 is MNHEY and CDR2 SVGAGI. V was pared by 5 bases and J by 2 bases, with 7 bases between.

CDR3 in amino acids: CASSPRKVGGDTEAFF. The CDR3 DNA is TGTGCCAGCTCACCACGCAAAGTTGGGGGGGACACTGAAGCTTTCTTT. This chain links TRBV18 with TRBJ1-1, with D tentatively TRBD1 (5 bases). CDR1 KGHSH and CDR2 LQKENI come from the germline V gene. The germline V and J ends were trimmed by 1 base and 3 bases, with 15 bases remaining between them. The length of the CDR3 is 16 residues.

The chain combines TRBV19 with TRBJ2-1; D perhaps matches TRBD2 (5 bases). The CDR3 is 17 residues long. The germline gives CDR1 LNHDA, CDR2 SQIVND (reference sequence). V shed 7 bases and J shed 0 bases, with 19 bases lying between them. CDR3 nucleotides: TGTGCCAGTACCTCAGAGGGTAGGGCTAGCTCCTACAATGAGCAGTTCTTC. Its translation is CASTSEGRASSYNEQFF.

The V call is TRBV7-2, the J call TRBJ2-1; 7 bases are shared with TRBD1. The CDR3 is 15 residues long. Germline CDR1 reads SGHTA; CDR2 reads FQGNSA. The V gene end was trimmed by 5 bases and the J gene end by 8 bases; junction bases not matched to a gene: 12. Here the CDR3 DNA reads TGTGCCAGCAGCGAGCGTACAGGGGACGGATATGAGCAGTTCTTC. It specifies CASSERTGDGYEQFF.

The chain employs TRBV27 and TRBJ2-2; TRBD2 matches at 12 bases. This CDR3 has 15 amino acids. Trimming removed 7 bases from V and 8 bases from J; junction bases left unmatched: 8. The germline CDR1 and CDR2 sequences are MNHEY and SMNVEV (reference sequence). In nucleotides, the CDR3 is TGTGCCAGCACCCGACTAGCGGGAGTGTCGGGGGAGCTGTTTTTT. It encodes CASTRLAGVSGELFF.

The chain carries TRBV6-1 and TRBJ1-2; D uncertain. V lost 0 bases and J 4 bases, leaving 21 bases between the germline ends. The CDR3 extends over 18 amino acids. Germline V lookup: CDR1 MNHNS, CDR2 SASEGT. This CDR3 reads CASSEAIHTSAGFYGYTF. DNA for the CDR3: TGTGCCAGCAGTGAAGCAATTCATACGTCTGCCGGGTTCTATGGCTACACCTTC.

In its sample, this clone was seen a few times. This chain links TRBV9 with TRBJ2-1; D might be TRBD2 (6 bases). The germline V and J ends were trimmed by 4 bases and 1 base, with 18 bases remaining between them. Per germline, CDR1 SGDLS and CDR2 YYNGEE. The CDR3 loop spans 17 amino acids. The CDR3 DNA reads TGTGCCAGCAGCCCATTGGAGGGATACGGGTCCTACAATGAGCAGTTCTTC. Amino acid sequence: CASSPLEGYGSYNEQFF.

This clone was seen more than once but under ten times. This chain links TRBV5-5 with TRBJ1-1; D may be TRBD1 (5 bases). Germline loops: CDR1 SGHKS, CDR2 YYEKEE (reference sequence). Trimming took 2 bases from V and 4 from J, leaving 9 bases between them. This CDR3 is 13 amino acids long. The CDR3 region is CASSLGVSTEAFF. The CDR3 DNA follows: TGTGCCAGCAGCTTAGGGGTAAGCACTGAAGCTTTCTTT.

This sequence joins TRBV28 and TRBJ1-6; D is unclear. Trimming pared 3 bases from V and 9 bases from J, leaving 6 bases between. The CDR3 is 12 residues long. In germline, CDR1 is MDHEN, CDR2 SYDVKM. The CDR3 protein is CASSFVRSPLHF. The CDR3 region has the DNA TGTGCCAGCAGTTTCGTTCGTTCACCCCTCCACTTT.

V usage is TRBV10-3 and J usage is TRBJ2-2; 15 bases fit TRBD2. The trim removed 4 bases at V and 7 bases at J, leaving 7 bases unmatched. The CDR3 totals 17 residues. CDR1 and CDR2 from the germline V gene are ENHRY and SYGVKD. CDR3 loop: CAISATGLAGGIGELFF. CDR3 nucleotides: TGTGCCATCAGTGCTACGGGACTAGCGGGGGGCATCGGGGAGCTGTTTTTT.

This chain uses TRBV24-1 with TRBJ2-3, with 9 bases fitting TRBD1. Per germline, CDR1 KGHDR and CDR2 SFDVKD. The CDR3 has 16 residues. V lost 2 bases to trimming and J lost 4 bases; unmatched junction nucleotides: 6. CDR3 in amino acids: CATSDSPGQGPDTQYF. The CDR3 nucleotides read TGTGCCACCAGTGATTCACCGGGACAGGGTCCAGATACGCAGTATTTT.

V is TRBV6-1 and J is TRBJ1-6, with unresolved D. Trimming stripped 1 base from V and 7 bases from J, with 11 bases between. The CDR3 has 15 amino acids. Germline V gene sequence: CDR1 MNHNS, CDR2 SASEGT. The CDR3 reads CASSEVGGENSPLHF. In DNA, the CDR3 is TGTGCCAGCAGTGAAGTTGGAGGTGAAAATTCACCCCTCCACTTT.

This chain joins TRBV7-2 and TRBJ2-4; the match to TRBD1 covers 8 bases. Losses at the gene ends were 0 bases for V and 6 bases for J; bases not matched to a gene: 1. Germline V gene sequence: CDR1 SGHTA, CDR2 FQGNSA. The CDR3 covers 14 residues. The CDR3 sequence: CASSLAGTGNIQYF. The CDR3 DNA sequence: TGTGCCAGCAGCTTAGCAGGGACAGGAAACATTCAGTACTTC.

CDR3 amino acids: CATSRGTGGLNEQFF. CDR3 coding DNA: TGTGCCACCAGCAGAGGGACAGGGGGCTTAAATGAGCAGTTCTTC. The chain carries TRBV15 and TRBJ2-1; 11 bases agree with TRBD1. V was clipped by 1 base and J by 7 bases; unmatched bases: 3. CDR3 length: 15 amino acids. The germline CDR1 and CDR2 sequences are LNHNV and YYDKDF (reference sequence).

The chain carries TRBV12-3 or TRBV12-4 and TRBJ2-5, with D perhaps matching TRBD2 (5 bases). The CDR3 contains 13 residues. V lost 6 bases to trimming and J lost 7 bases, with 15 bases between them. The CDR3: CASRAGVLGTQYF. The CDR3 DNA reads TGTGCCAGCAGGGCCGGGGTCCTCGGGACCCAGTACTTC.

This sequence joins TRBV7-3 and TRBJ2-3, with D uncertain. V lost 1 base, J lost 6 bases, and 5 bases lay in between. CDR1 and CDR2 from the germline V gene are SGHTA and FQGTGA. The CDR3 has 12 amino acids. CDR3 region: CASSLNADTQYF. The CDR3 nucleotides read TGTGCCAGCAGCTTAAACGCGGATACGCAGTATTTT.

This clone showed up just once. The V call is TRBV30, the J call TRBJ2-3; 10 positions match TRBD1. The ends lost 2 bases at V and 3 bases at J; junction bases unmatched: 8. This CDR3 region has 16 residues. Germline CDR1 is GTSNPN and CDR2 is SVGIG (reference sequence). CDR3: CAWSHWDRGGTDTQYF. The CDR3 bases are TGTGCCTGGAGTCATTGGGACAGGGGCGGGACAGATACGCAGTATTTT.

This clone was recorded at least ten times. J is TRBJ2-7 and V is TRBV21-1; TRBD2 is the table's D call and was not checked against the DNA. TRBV21-1 corresponds to a pseudogene. The length of the CDR3 is 14 residues. In nucleotides, the CDR3 is TGTGCCAGCAGCAAGGTCTGGGCAAGGAGGGAGCAGTACGTC. The encoded protein is CASSKVWARREQYV.

V gene TRBV3-1 (or the pseudogene TRBV3-2) combines with J gene TRBJ2-7; maybe TRBD2 (6 bases). In germline, CDR1 is LGHDT, CDR2 YNNKEL (reference sequence). Trimming stripped 1 base from V and 7 bases from J, with 20 bases between. CDR3 length: 16 residues. CDR3 region: CASSQGGGTEAWEQYF. The CDR3 bases are TGTGCCAGCAGCCAAGGTGGCGGGACGGAAGCGTGGGAGCAGTACTTC.

J is TRBJ1-1 and V is TRBV28, with D possibly matching TRBD1 (6 bases). V was trimmed by 6 bases and J by 3 bases, leaving 14 bases between them. This CDR3 contains 14 residues. The germline CDR1 and CDR2 sequences are MDHEN and SYDVKM. CDR3 nucleotides: TGTGCCAGCAGACTCAGGGGCACGTACACTGAAGCTTTCTTT. Residues: CASRLRGTYTEAFF.

The chain combines TRBV6-5 with TRBJ1-1; TRBD1 agrees at 10 bases. The CDR3 is made up of 14 amino acids. V shed 6 bases and J 5 bases; nucleotides not matched to a gene: 6. The germline CDR1 and CDR2 sequences are MNHEY and SVGAGI. CDR3 amino acids: CASRLGQGTTEAFF. In nucleotides, the CDR3 is TGTGCCAGCAGACTGGGACAGGGGACAACTGAAGCTTTCTTT.

V and J are TRBV2 and TRBJ1-2, with a possible D match to TRBD1 (6 bases). This CDR3 has 15 amino acids. Germline-derived CDR1 and CDR2 are SNHLY and FYNNEI. The V and J ends lost 8 bases and 4 bases respectively, with 20 bases between them. The CDR3 region is CASVGAFRASYGYTF. In DNA form, the CDR3 reads TGTGCCAGCGTGGGGGCCTTCAGGGCAAGCTATGGCTACACCTTC.

This clone was counted once. The chain recombines TRBV30 with TRBJ1-4; 9 positions agree with TRBD1. The CDR3 consists of 16 residues. With V trimmed by 0 bases and J by 8 bases, 10 bases remained unmatched. Germline CDR1 and CDR2: GTSNPN and SVGIG (reference sequence). The CDR3 loop reads CAWSVYSGQGREKLFF. For the CDR3, the DNA is TGTGCCTGGAGTGTTTACTCCGGACAGGGGAGGGAAAAACTGTTTTTT. Full variable domain (rest looked up from reference TRBV30 and TRBJ1-4): SQTIHQWPATLVQPVGSPLSLECTVEGTSNPNLYWYRQAAGRGLQLLFYSVGIGQISSEVPQNLSASRPQDRQFILSSKKLLLSDSGFYLCAWSVYSGQGREKLFFGSGTQLSVL.

In this sample, this clone turned up once. This chain joins TRBV9 and TRBJ1-1, with 8 bases fitting TRBD1. In germline, CDR1 is SGDLS, CDR2 YYNGEE. This CDR3 comprises 13 residues. V dropped 5 bases and J dropped 5; count of bases not matched to a gene: 5. CDR3 residues: CASSDRGGTEAFF. The DNA of the CDR3 is TGTGCCAGCAGTGACAGGGGTGGTACTGAAGCTTTCTTT.

V and J are TRBV9 and TRBJ1-5; 7 nucleotides line up with TRBD1. V lost 0 bases to trimming and J lost 1 base; unmatched junction nucleotides: 1. The germline gives CDR1 SGDLS, CDR2 YYNGEE. This CDR3 spans 15 amino acids. CDR3 protein: CASSVGTGSNQPQHF. CDR3 sequence (DNA): TGTGCCAGCAGCGTAGGGACAGGAAGCAATCAGCCCCAGCATTTT. The full variable domain, in which reference TRBV9 and TRBJ1-5 provide the parts outside the CDR3, is DSGVTQTPKHLITATGQRVTLRCSPRSGDLSVYWYQQSLDQGLQFLIQYYNGEERAKGNILERFSAQQFPDLHSELNLSSLELGDSALYFCASSVGTGSNQPQHFGDGTRLSIL.

This chain connects TRBV25-1 to TRBJ1-6; D not certain. Trimming stripped 1 base from V and 7 bases from J, with 8 bases between. The CDR3 has 14 amino acids. Germline-derived CDR1 and CDR2 are MGHDK and SYGVNS. The CDR3 loop reads CASSEWAINSPLHF. CDR3 coding DNA: TGTGCCAGCAGTGAATGGGCAATAAATTCACCCCTCCACTTT.